This T cell receptor beta chain comes out of a study of ipilimumab plus nivolumab after autologous stem cell transplantation. Sequencing used immunoSEQ multiplex PCR; TCRdb keeps in-frame clones, though not all of them. The table lists roughly 40,000 clones, 80% to 95% of them singletons, with roughly 0.87% in the top ten. Starting 14 to 28 days after autologous transplant, ipilimumab 1 mg/kg was given. Through week 26, nivolumab 3 mg/kg IV was given weeks 1, 4, 7, 10, then biweekly. This CDR3 contains 16 residues. The ends lost 4 bases at V and 2 bases at J; junction bases unmatched: 8. Germline lookup yields CDR1 SGHVS and CDR2 FNYEAQ.

The clonotype was recovered from a male donor with multiple myeloma. V and J are TRBV7-6 and TRBJ1-3; 7 bases fit TRBD1. This sample comprised PBMCs, obtained in a trial of ipilimumab plus nivolumab as post-transplant consolidation. The CDR3 coding sequence is TGTGCCAGCAGCTATGCCCGCGACAGGGCTGGAAACACCATATATTTT. Its translation is CASSYARDRAGNTIYF. The full variable domain, rest sourced from reference TRBV7-6 and TRBJ1-3, is GAGVSQSPRYKVTKRGQDVALRCDPISGHVSLYWYRQALGQGPEFLTYFNYEAQQDKSGLPNDRFSAERPEGSISTLTIQRTEQRDSAMYRCASSYARDRAGNTIYFGEGSWLTVV.